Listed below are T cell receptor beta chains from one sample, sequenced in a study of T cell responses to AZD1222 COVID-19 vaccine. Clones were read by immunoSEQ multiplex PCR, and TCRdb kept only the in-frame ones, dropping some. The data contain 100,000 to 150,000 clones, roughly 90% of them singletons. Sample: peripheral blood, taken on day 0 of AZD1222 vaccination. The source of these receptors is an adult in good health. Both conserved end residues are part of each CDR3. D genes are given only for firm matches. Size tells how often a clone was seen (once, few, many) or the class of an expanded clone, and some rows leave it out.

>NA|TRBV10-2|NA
CASSVSLRNEQFF
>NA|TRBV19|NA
CASSPTVSMNTEAFF
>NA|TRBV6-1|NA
CASSEIPGTSGANVLTF
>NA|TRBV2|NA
CASSDAVPDEQYF
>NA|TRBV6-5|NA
CASSSGPFTEAFF
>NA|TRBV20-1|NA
CSASGHSNTEAFF
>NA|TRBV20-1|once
CSASTGRGNYGYTF
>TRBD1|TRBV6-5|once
CASSYTGDGNQPQHF
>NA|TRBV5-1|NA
CASSGVGATHLGTEQYF
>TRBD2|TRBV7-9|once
CASSNRLAGGDSYEQYF
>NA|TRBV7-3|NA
CASSLNSGGAGGEQYF
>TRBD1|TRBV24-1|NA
CATSDPRGPGDQPQHF
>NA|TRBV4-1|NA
CASSQVGGAFFRNTEAFF
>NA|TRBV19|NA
CASSIDGDVPYSNQPQHF
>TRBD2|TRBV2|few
CASIPLAGNNEQFF
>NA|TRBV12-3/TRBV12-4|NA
CASSRKETQYF
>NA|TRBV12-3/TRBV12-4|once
CASSLLAQETQYF
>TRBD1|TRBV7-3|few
CASSSGQVNTGELFF
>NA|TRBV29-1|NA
CSVEFLSSGQNIQETQYF
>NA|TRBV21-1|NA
CASSKEDRGFINQPQHF
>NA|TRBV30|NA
CAWVRGLGSSYNEQFF
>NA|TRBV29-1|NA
CSVGEGLNTEAFF
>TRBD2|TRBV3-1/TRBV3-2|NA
CASSQEREGPYTDTQYF
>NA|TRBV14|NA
CASSPWTTYNEQFF
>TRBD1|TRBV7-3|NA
CASSLGQGLSTEAFF
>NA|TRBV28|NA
CASSPRGSKIEQFF
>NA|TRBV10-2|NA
CASSGGLGTEAFF
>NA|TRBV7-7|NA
CASSPNSGPQGNEQFF
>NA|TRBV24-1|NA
CATSDSGRNSNEKLFF
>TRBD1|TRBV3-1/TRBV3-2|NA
CASSQDVLYRGQGPHEQYF
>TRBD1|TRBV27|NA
CASSFMTPGQLSYGYTF